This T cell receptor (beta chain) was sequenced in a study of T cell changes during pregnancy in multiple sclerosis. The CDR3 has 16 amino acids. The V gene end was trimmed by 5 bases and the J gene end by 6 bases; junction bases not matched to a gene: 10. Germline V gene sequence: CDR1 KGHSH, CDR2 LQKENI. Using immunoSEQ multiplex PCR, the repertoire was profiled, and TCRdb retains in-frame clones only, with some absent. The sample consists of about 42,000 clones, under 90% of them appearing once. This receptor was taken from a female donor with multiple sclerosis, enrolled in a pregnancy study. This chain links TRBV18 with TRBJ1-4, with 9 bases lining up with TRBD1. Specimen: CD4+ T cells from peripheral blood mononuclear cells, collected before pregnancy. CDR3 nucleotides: TGTGCCAGCTCATTTTTCCGGGACAGGGCGGATGAAAAACTGTTTTTT. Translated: CASSFFRDRADEKLFF.